Presented here are 13 T cell receptor beta chains from one specimen sequenced in a study of early T cells in non-severe SARS-CoV-2 infection. TCRdb re-called the 5' RACE reads with MiXCR, one entry per CDR3 protein. The table records tens of thousands of distinct CDR3 sequences, approximately 4.6% of them present only once. Sequencing used whole blood. These receptors were obtained from an adult who was a healthcare worker with PCR-confirmed SARS-CoV-2 infection or an uninfected control (not recorded which).

Only a few counts were recorded for this clonotype. The rearrangement joins TRBV27 to TRBJ2-2, with D perhaps matching TRBD1 (6 bases). Trimming removed 3 bases from V and 0 bases from J, with 14 bases in between. Germline CDR1 reads MNHEY; CDR2 reads SMNVEV (reference sequence). The CDR3 totals 17 residues. The CDR3 DNA reads as TGTGCCAGCAGTTTTTCACAGGGCCACGCGAACACCGGGGAGCTGTTTTTT. It is translated as CASSFSQGHANTGELFF.

This clonotype showed up just a few times. This chain links TRBV20-1 with TRBJ2-7; TRBD1 matches at 7 bases. Germline values: CDR1 DFQATT, CDR2 SNEGSKA (reference sequence). V lost 4 bases and J lost 2; bases outside the gene matches: 8. The CDR3 consists of 14 residues. The CDR3 protein is CSATPGTVAYEQYF. The CDR3 DNA sequence: TGCAGTGCTACCCCCGGGACAGTGGCCTACGAGCAGTACTTC.

Ten or more counts support this clonotype. V is TRBV10-3 and J is TRBJ2-2; a possible D gene is TRBD1 (5 bases). The CDR3 loop spans 12 amino acids. The V end was cut by 6 bases, the J end by 5 bases, with 7 bases between. The germline CDR1 and CDR2 sequences are ENHRY and SYGVKD. The DNA of the CDR3 is TGTGCCATCAGGACAGCTACCGGGGAGCTGTTTTTT. It encodes CAIRTATGELFF.

This clonotype was recorded at least ten times. This rearrangement joins TRBV4-1 to TRBJ1-4; TRBD1 agrees at 7 bases. The V and J ends lost 1 base and 7 bases, in that order; junction bases with no gene match: 12. The CDR3 is 17 residues long. Germline V gene sequence: CDR1 MGHRA, CDR2 YSYEKL. Written as DNA, the CDR3 is TGCGCCAGCAGCCAAGCGGCCTTGACAGGGCGGATTGAAAAACTGTTTTTT. Protein sequence: CASSQAALTGRIEKLFF.

In its sample, this clonotype was seen many times. This chain links TRBV6-1 with TRBJ1-2; D unclear. Germline V gene lookup returns CDR1 MNHNS and CDR2 SASEGT. V was clipped by 2 bases and J by 5 bases, with 12 bases between them. CDR3 length equals 14 residues. CDR3 in amino acids: CASSERHDTYGYTF. CDR3 bases: TGTGCCAGCAGTGAACGGCACGATACTTATGGCTACACCTTC.

This clonotype was recorded many times. The chain recombines TRBV11-1 with TRBJ2-1; TRBD2 matches 9 bases. V lost 5 bases, J lost 6 bases, and 8 bases stayed unmatched. Germline-derived CDR1 and CDR2 are SGHAT and FQDESV (reference sequence). This CDR3 spans 15 amino acids. The CDR3 DNA reads TGTGCCAGCAGCCGGCGGGGGGGCCTCGCCAATGAGCAGTTCTTC. It specifies CASSRRGGLANEQFF. The whole variable domain, remainder taken from reference TRBV11-1 and TRBJ2-1, is EAEVAQSPRYKITEKSQAVAFWCDPISGHATLYWYRQILGQGPELLVQFQDESVVDDSQLPKDRFSAERLKGVDSTLKIQPAELGDSAMYLCASSRRGGLANEQFFGPGTRLTVL.

This clonotype was observed a handful of times. The rearrangement uses TRBV6-1 and TRBJ1-5, with unresolved D. Looked up from germline, CDR1 is MNHNS and CDR2 is SASEGT. V was shortened by 2 bases and J by 5 bases, with 10 bases between the two germline ends. This CDR3 comprises 14 residues. The CDR3 loop is CASSEILEHQPQHF. As DNA, the CDR3 is TGTGCCAGCAGTGAAATACTTGAGCATCAGCCCCAGCATTTT.

This clonotype has ten or more counts. The chain couples TRBV6-5 to TRBJ2-7, with 7 bases lining up with TRBD1. Germline loops: CDR1 MNHEY, CDR2 SVGAGI. V lost 6 bases, J lost 0 bases, and 2 bases stayed unmatched. The CDR3 is 13 residues long. CDR3 bases: TGTGCCAGCAGCTGGGACAGCTCCTACGAGCAGTACTTC. This encodes CASSWDSSYEQYF.

In its sample, this clonotype was seen a few times. The V and J genes are TRBV20-1 and TRBJ2-6; D is unresolved. There are 16 residues in the CDR3. Germline V CDR1 and CDR2: DFQATT, SNEGSKA (reference sequence). Deletions cut 2 bases from V and 2 bases from J, with 13 bases between. CDR3: CSARPVRAAGANVLTF. The CDR3 DNA reads TGCAGTGCTAGACCTGTACGGGCGGCTGGGGCCAACGTCCTGACTTTC.

This clonotype was counted ten times or more. J is TRBJ2-5 and V is TRBV10-3, with D unclear. The CDR3 has 14 amino acids. Germline assignment: CDR1 ENHRY and CDR2 SYGVKD. The V and J ends lost 0 bases and 0 bases respectively, with 5 bases between them. The CDR3 protein is CAISESIHQETQYF. CDR3 coding DNA: TGTGCCATCAGTGAGTCGATCCACCAAGAGACCCAGTACTTC.

V is TRBV2 and J is TRBJ2-3, with D perhaps being TRBD1 or TRBD2 (5 bases each). V shed 8 bases and J shed 3 bases, with 9 bases lying between them. The CDR3 contains 12 residues. Germline CDR1 reads SNHLY; CDR2 reads FYNNEI. The CDR3 here is CASSWGTDTQYF. The DNA for the CDR3 is TGTGCCAGCTCCTGGGGGACAGATACGCAGTATTTT.

CDR3 loop: CASGTSGPDTQYF. The CDR3 bases are TGTGCCAGCGGGACTAGCGGCCCAGATACGCAGTATTTT. This sequence joins TRBV7-8 and TRBJ2-3, with 11 bases aligning to TRBD2. The V gene's germline CDR1 is SGHVS and CDR2 FQNEAQ. V lost 8 bases to trimming and J lost 4 bases; unmatched junction nucleotides: 2. The CDR3 sequence is 13 residues long. The full variable domain, with the rest looked up from reference TRBV7-8 and TRBJ2-3, is GAGVSQSPRYKVAKRGQDVALRCDPISGHVSLFWYQQALGQGPEFLTYFQNEAQLDKSGLPSDRFFAERPEGSVSTLKIQRTQQEDSAVYLCASGTSGPDTQYFGPGTRLTVL.

This clonotype has a count of ten or more. V usage is TRBV7-3 and J usage is TRBJ2-1; D gene unclear. CDR1 and CDR2 from the germline V gene are SGHTA and FQGTGA. This CDR3 has 13 residues. Trimming took 0 bases from V and 7 from J, leaving 7 bases between them. The CDR3 loop is CASSLTGWNEQFF. The CDR3 coding sequence is TGTGCCAGCAGCTTAACAGGGTGGAATGAGCAGTTCTTC.